These 9 T cell receptor beta chains originate from one sample sequenced in a study of blood T cell repertoires in COVID-19. Only in-frame clones appear in the TCRdb table, and some are missing; sequencing was by immunoSEQ multiplex PCR. This table has 170,000 or so clones, around nine tenths appearing once. The material sequenced was peripheral blood. The receptors originated from a man aged 50 to 59 with acute or convalescent COVID-19.

CDR3 sequence reads: CASSQEGGAGTGEIDTQYF. The CDR3 region has the DNA TGTGCCAGCAGCCAAGAAGGTGGCGCCGGGACAGGGGAAATAGATACGCAGTATTTT. This chain uses TRBV3-1 (or the pseudogene TRBV3-2) with TRBJ2-3; 10 positions match TRBD1. Germline assignment: CDR1 LGHDT and CDR2 YNNKEL (reference sequence). The V and J ends lost 0 bases and 5 bases, in that order; junction bases with no gene match: 14. The CDR3 totals 19 residues.

The sample holds one count of this clone. J is TRBJ1-5 and V is TRBV28; D is uncertain. CDR3 length: 12 residues. From germline, CDR1 is MDHEN and CDR2 SYDVKM. V was pared by 6 bases and J by 5 bases, with 8 bases between. CDR3 amino acids: CASSTGYQPQHF. The CDR3 bases are TGTGCCAGCAGCACCGGGTATCAGCCCCAGCATTTT.

The rearrangement uses TRBV27 and TRBJ2-3; a weak D match, TRBD2 (7 bases). Germline values: CDR1 MNHEY, CDR2 SMNVEV (reference sequence). Trimming took off 6 bases at V and 3 bases at J, with 16 bases between the two ends. The CDR3 totals 15 residues. The CDR3 region is CASSSRGADTDTQYF. The DNA for the CDR3 is TGTGCCAGCAGCTCCCGGGGGGCCGATACAGATACGCAGTATTTT.

The V gene is TRBV2, the J gene TRBJ1-6, with D possibly TRBD1 on 5 matching bases. The CDR3 contains 13 residues. V shed 4 bases and J shed 7 bases, with 8 bases lying between them. The V gene's germline CDR1 is SNHLY and CDR2 FYNNEI. The CDR3 protein is CASSVRGNSPLHF. CDR3 DNA: TGTGCCAGCAGTGTAAGGGGAAATTCACCCCTCCACTTT.

The V gene is TRBV4-1, the J gene TRBJ2-3; D is ambiguous. This CDR3 comprises 14 residues. Deletions cut 4 bases from V and 4 bases from J, with 12 bases between. The germline CDR1 and CDR2 sequences are MGHRA and YSYEKL. CDR3 bases: TGCGCCAGCAGCCGCTCGGTAGCAGCAGATACGCAGTATTTT. This codes for CASSRSVAADTQYF.

The gene calls are TRBV5-1 and TRBJ2-1; the match to TRBD1 covers 9 bases. Trimming removed 0 bases from V and 7 bases from J; junction bases left unmatched: 5. CDR1 and CDR2 (germline): SGHRS, YFSETQ. The length of the CDR3 is 15 residues. The CDR3 sequence: CASSLETGGLNEQFF. Here the CDR3 DNA reads TGCGCCAGCAGCTTGGAAACAGGGGGCCTTAATGAGCAGTTCTTC.

This clone was detected ten times or more. The CDR3 DNA reads TGTGCCAGCAGAGGGCTAGGCGGGGGGACGGTCAATCAGCCCCAGCATTTT. This codes for CASRGLGGGTVNQPQHF. This chain connects TRBV27 to TRBJ1-5, with D maybe TRBD1 (5 bases). The V end was cut by 6 bases, the J end by 3 bases, with 21 bases between. The germline V gene encodes CDR1 MNHEY and CDR2 SMNVEV (reference sequence). This CDR3 is 17 amino acids long.

V gene TRBV5-8 combines with J gene TRBJ1-3, with unresolved D. The V end lost 1 base, the J end lost 4 bases, and 15 bases lay between the germline ends. Germline V gene lookup returns CDR1 SGHTS and CDR2 YDEGEE. The CDR3 consists of 16 residues. CDR3 sequence reads: CASSLIRQAGGNTIYF. DNA of the CDR3: TGTGCCAGCAGCTTGATACGGCAGGCGGGCGGAAACACCATATATTTT.

This clone was seen more than once but under ten times. V usage is TRBV28 and J usage is TRBJ1-4; tentative D call: TRBD1 (5 bases). Germline CDR1 reads MDHEN; CDR2 reads SYDVKM. Trimming removed 2 bases at V and 11 bases at J, with 12 bases between. This CDR3 contains 13 residues. In nucleotides, the CDR3 is TGTGCCAGCAGTTTAGGGCAGGGTTGGAAACTGTTTTTT. It codes for CASSLGQGWKLFF.